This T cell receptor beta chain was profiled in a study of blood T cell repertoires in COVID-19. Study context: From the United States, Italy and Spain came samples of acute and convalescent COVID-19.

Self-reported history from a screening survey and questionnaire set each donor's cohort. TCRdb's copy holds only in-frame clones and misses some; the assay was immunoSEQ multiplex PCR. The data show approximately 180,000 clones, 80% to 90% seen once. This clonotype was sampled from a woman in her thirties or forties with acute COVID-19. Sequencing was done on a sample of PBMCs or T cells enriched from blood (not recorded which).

DNA of the CDR3: TGTGCCAGCAGCAAAAGGGGTGGGGCGGACAATGAGCAGTTCTTC. Translation: CASSKRGGADNEQFF. This sequence joins TRBV4-2 and TRBJ2-1, with TRBD1 as a possible D gene (5 bases). Germline CDR1 is LGHNA and CDR2 is YNFKEQ. Trimming took 5 bases from V and 5 from J, leaving 16 bases between them. This CDR3 has 15 residues.